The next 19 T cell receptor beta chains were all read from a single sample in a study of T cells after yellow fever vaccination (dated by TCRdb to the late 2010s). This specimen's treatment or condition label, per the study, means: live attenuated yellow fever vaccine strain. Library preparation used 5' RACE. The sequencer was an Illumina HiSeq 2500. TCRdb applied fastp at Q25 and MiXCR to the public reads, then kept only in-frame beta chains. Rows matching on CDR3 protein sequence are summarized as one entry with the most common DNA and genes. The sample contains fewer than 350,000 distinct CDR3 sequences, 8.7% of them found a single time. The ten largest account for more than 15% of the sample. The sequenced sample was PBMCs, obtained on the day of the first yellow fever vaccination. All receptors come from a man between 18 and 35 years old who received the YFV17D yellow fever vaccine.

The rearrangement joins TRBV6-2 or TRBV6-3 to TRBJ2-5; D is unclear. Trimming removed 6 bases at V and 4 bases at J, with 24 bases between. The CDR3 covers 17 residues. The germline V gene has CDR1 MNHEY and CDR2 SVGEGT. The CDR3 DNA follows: TGTGCCAGCAGCAGCCTCAACGACATGACCTGGGGAGAGACCCAGTACTTC. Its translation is CASSSLNDMTWGETQYF.

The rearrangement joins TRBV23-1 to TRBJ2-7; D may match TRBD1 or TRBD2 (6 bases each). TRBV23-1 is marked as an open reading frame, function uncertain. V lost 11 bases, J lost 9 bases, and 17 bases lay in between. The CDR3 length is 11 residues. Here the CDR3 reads CARRGSCGQYV. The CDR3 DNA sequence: TGCGCCCGGAGGGGGTCCTGCGGGCAGTACGTC.

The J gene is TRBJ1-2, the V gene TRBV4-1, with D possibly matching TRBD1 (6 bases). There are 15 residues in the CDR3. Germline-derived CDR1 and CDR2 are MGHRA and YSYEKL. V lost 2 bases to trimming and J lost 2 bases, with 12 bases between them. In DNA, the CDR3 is TGCGCCAGCAGCCAACTCGAGACAGGAAACTATGGCTACACCTTC. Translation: CASSQLETGNYGYTF.

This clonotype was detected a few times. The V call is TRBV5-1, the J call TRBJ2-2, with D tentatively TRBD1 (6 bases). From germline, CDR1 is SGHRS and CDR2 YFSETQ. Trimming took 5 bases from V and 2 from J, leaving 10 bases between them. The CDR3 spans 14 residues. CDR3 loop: CASSTGKNTGELFF. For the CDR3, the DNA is TGCGCCAGCAGTACAGGGAAAAACACCGGGGAGCTGTTTTTT.

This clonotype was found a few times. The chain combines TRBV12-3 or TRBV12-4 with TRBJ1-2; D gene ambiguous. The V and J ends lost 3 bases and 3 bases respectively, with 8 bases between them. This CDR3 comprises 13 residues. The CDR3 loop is CASSFTGHYGYTF. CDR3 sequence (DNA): TGTGCCAGCAGTTTTACCGGGCACTATGGCTACACCTTC.

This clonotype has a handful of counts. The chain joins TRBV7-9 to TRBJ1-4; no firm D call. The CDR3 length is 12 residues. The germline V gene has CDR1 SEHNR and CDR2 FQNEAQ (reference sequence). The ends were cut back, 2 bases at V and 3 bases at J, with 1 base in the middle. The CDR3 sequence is CASSLPNEKLFF. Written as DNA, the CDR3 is TGTGCCAGCAGCTTACCTAATGAAAAACTGTTTTTT. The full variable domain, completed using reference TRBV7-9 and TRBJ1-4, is DTGVSQNPRHKITKRGQNVTFRCDPISEHNRLYWYRQTLGQGPEFLTYFQNEAQLEKSRLLSDRFSAERPKGSFSTLEIQRTEQGDSAMYLCASSLPNEKLFFGSGTQLSVL.

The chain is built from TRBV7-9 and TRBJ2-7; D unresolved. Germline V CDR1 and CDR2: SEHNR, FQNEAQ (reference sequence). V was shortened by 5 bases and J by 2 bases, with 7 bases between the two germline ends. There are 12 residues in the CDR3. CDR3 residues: CASSQETYEQYF. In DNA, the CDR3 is TGTGCCAGCAGCCAGGAGACCTACGAGCAGTACTTC.

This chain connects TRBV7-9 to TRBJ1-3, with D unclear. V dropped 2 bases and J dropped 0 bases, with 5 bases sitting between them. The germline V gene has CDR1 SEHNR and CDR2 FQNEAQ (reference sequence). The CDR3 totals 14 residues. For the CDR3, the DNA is TGTGCCAGCAGCTTATTTCGCTCTGGAAACACCATATATTTT. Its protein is CASSLFRSGNTIYF.

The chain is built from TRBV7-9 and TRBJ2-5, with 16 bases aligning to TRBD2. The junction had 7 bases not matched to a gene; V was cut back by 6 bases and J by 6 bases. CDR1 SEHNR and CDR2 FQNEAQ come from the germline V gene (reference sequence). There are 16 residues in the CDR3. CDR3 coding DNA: TGTGCCAGCAGATTCGGGACTAGCGGGGGGGCTAAGACCCAGTACTTC. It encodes CASRFGTSGGAKTQYF.

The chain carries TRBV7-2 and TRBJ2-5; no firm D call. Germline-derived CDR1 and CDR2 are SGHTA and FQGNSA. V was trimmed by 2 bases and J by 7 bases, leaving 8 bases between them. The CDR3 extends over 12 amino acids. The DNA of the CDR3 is TGTGCCAGCAGCTTACTCTTCGGGACCCAGTACTTC. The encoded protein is CASSLLFGTQYF.

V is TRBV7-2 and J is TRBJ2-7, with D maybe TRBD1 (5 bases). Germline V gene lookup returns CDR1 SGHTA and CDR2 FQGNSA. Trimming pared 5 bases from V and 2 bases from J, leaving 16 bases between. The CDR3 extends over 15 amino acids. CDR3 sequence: CASSREVGATYEQYF. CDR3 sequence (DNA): TGTGCCAGCAGCCGAGAAGTTGGGGCCACCTACGAGCAGTACTTC.

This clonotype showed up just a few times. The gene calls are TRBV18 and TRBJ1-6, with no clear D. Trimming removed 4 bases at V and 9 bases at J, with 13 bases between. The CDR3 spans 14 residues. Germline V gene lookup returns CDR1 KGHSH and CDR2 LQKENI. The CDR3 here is CASSLRTDISPLHF. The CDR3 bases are TGTGCCAGCTCACTTAGGACCGATATTTCACCCCTCCACTTT.

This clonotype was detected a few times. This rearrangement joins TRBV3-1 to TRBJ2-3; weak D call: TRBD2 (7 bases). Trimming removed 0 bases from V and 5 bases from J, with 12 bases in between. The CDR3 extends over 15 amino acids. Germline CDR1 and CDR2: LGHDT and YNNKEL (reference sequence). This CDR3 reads CASSQENGGRDTQYF. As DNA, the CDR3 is TGTGCCAGCAGCCAAGAAAACGGGGGGCGAGATACGCAGTATTTT.

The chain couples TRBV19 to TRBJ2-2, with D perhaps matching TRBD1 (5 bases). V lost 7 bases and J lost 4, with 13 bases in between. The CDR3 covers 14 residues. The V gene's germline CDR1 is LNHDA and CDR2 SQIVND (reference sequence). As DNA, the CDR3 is TGTGCCAGTACCGCGCCACAGGTCACCGGGGAGCTGTTTTTT. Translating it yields CASTAPQVTGELFF.

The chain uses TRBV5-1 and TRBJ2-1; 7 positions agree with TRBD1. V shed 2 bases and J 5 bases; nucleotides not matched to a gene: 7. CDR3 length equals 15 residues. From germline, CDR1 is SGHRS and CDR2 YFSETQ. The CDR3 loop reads CASSFMRQGNNEQFF. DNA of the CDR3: TGCGCCAGCAGCTTCATGCGACAGGGCAACAATGAGCAGTTCTTC.

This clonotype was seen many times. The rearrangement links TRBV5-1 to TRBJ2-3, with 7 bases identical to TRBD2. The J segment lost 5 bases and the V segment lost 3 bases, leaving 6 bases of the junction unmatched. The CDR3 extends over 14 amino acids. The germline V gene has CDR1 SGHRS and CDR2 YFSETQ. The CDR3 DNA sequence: TGCGCCAGCAGCTCCGGACTAGGGGTAGATACGCAGTATTTT. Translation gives CASSSGLGVDTQYF.

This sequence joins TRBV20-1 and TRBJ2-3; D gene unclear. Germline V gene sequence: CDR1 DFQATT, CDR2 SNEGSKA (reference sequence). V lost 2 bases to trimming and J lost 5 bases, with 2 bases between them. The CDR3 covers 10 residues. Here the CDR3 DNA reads TGCAGTGCTAGACTAGATACGCAGTATTTT. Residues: CSARLDTQYF.

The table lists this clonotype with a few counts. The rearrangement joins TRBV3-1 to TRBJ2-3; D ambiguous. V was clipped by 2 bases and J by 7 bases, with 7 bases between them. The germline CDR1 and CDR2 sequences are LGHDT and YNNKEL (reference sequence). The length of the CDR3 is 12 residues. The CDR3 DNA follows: TGTGCCAGCAGCCAACCTCCGAATACGCAGTATTTT. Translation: CASSQPPNTQYF.

Here the CDR3 DNA reads TGCGCCAGCAGTGATCAGGGGGAAGCAGATACGCAGTATTTT. Its translation: CASSDQGEADTQYF. This chain joins TRBV10-1 and TRBJ2-3; 7 bases align to TRBD1. The trim removed 3 bases at V and 4 bases at J, leaving 4 bases unmatched. The CDR3 totals 14 residues. Germline V lookup: CDR1 WNHNN, CDR2 SYGVQD (reference sequence).